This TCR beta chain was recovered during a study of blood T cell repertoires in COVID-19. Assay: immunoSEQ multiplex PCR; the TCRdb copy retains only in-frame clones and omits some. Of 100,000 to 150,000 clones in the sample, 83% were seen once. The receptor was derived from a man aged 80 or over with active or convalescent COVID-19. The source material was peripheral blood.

This CDR3 is CSAQRGEVAFF. As DNA, the CDR3 is TGCAGTGCACAAAGAGGGGAGGTGGCTTTCTTT. The V gene is TRBV20-1, the J gene TRBJ1-1, with D maybe TRBD1 (5 bases). The CDR3 totals 11 residues. V was pared by 6 bases and J by 11 bases, with 16 bases between. The germline CDR1 and CDR2 sequences are DFQATT and SNEGSKA (reference sequence).